These 18 T cell receptor beta chains were sequenced from one sample in a study of vaccination and CD4 T cells after COVID-19. Scientists ran DNA taken from cultured CD4+ T cells through the Oncomine TCR Beta short-read assay for sequencing. TCRdb reprocessed the PCR reads via MiXCR and lists one record per CDR3 protein. The data contain approximately 21,000 distinct CDR3 sequences, roughly 50% of them singletons. Their antigens are not known. Noted treatment: approximately nine-day PBMC culture with coronavirus spike peptide pools or control peptides (ViraFEST assay). The sample consisted of CD4+ T cells from blood, cultured in vitro. These receptors were obtained from a human donor who had recovered from COVID-19.

This chain uses TRBV6-2 or TRBV6-3 with TRBJ2-1; 8 bases line up with TRBD2. J lost 7 bases, V lost 0 bases, and 5 bases had no gene match. From germline, CDR1 is MNHEY and CDR2 SVGEGT. CDR3 size: 15 residues. CDR3 residues: CASSYSGTSHNEQFF. The CDR3 bases are TGTGCCAGCAGTTACTCTGGGACTAGTCATAATGAGCAGTTCTTC.

The rearrangement joins TRBV5-1 to TRBJ2-5, with D possibly being TRBD1 (5 bases). This CDR3 comprises 15 residues. The germline V gene encodes CDR1 SGHRS and CDR2 YFSETQ. V lost 5 bases, J lost 4 bases, and 18 bases lay in between. CDR3 DNA: TGCGCCAGCAGGGTCTCGACACAGGCGGCAGAGACCCAGTACTTC. It yields the protein CASRVSTQAAETQYF.

This clonotype was seen just once. The rearrangement joins TRBV6-2 or TRBV6-3 to TRBJ1-1, with 8 bases matching TRBD1. Germline V gene data show CDR1 as MNHEY and CDR2 as SVGEGT. The CDR3 length is 17 residues. J lost 0 bases, V lost 4 bases, and 10 bases had no gene match. The CDR3 loop reads CASSSGRGRGLNTEAFF. The CDR3 DNA reads as TGTGCCAGCAGTTCGGGTAGAGGCAGGGGGCTGAACACTGAAGCTTTCTTT.

In this sample, this clonotype turned up a few times. The chain is built from TRBV18 and TRBJ2-3; D possibly corresponds to TRBD1 (5 bases). CDR3 size: 16 residues. Per germline, CDR1 KGHSH and CDR2 LQKENI. V was clipped by 3 bases and J by 7 bases, with 20 bases between them. CDR3 in DNA: TGTGCCAGCTCACCTGACAGACTCATCGAAAGATATACGCAGTATTTT. It is translated as CASSPDRLIERYTQYF.

The chain employs TRBV6-5 and TRBJ2-7; D is tentatively TRBD1 or TRBD2 (5 bases each). Trimming took 3 bases from V and 0 from J, leaving 12 bases between them. CDR1 is MNHEY, CDR2 SVGAGI, per germline. The CDR3 runs to 15 residues. The CDR3 region is CASSYSGTRSYEQYF. The CDR3 region has the DNA TGTGCCAGCAGTTATTCAGGGACCCGCTCCTACGAGCAGTACTTC.

V usage is TRBV25-1 and J usage is TRBJ1-1; 9 bases are a match to TRBD1. With 10 bases clipped from V and 5 bases from J, the junction kept 5 bases outside the gene matches. Looked up from germline, CDR1 is MGHDK and CDR2 is SYGVNS. The CDR3 has 12 amino acids. CDR3 sequence (DNA): TGTGCCACCGGGGACAGGGTGACTGAAGCTTTCTTT. This sequence encodes CATGDRVTEAFF.

This clonotype was seen only a few times. The chain employs TRBV29-1 and TRBJ1-2; 7 bases map to TRBD1. CDR1 and CDR2 (germline): SQVTM, ANQGSEA. V lost 6 bases and J lost 8; bases outside the gene matches: 12. The CDR3 contains 13 residues. DNA of the CDR3: TGCAGCGTGGGGGGACAGCTCTTTGTGGGCTACACCTTC. It is translated as CSVGGQLFVGYTF.

This clonotype turned up a few times. The chain combines TRBV6-1 with TRBJ1-1, with D possibly matching TRBD1 (5 bases). The V gene's germline CDR1 is MNHNS and CDR2 SASEGT. The V end was cut by 10 bases, the J end by 0 bases, with 12 bases between. There are 13 residues in the CDR3. The DNA for the CDR3 is TGTGCCACTCACCGACAGATGAACACTGAAGCTTTCTTT. Its protein product is CATHRQMNTEAFF.

CDR3 protein: CAISSGGVESPLHF. CDR3 nucleotide sequence: TGTGCCATCAGCTCAGGGGGGGTCGAGTCACCCCTCCACTTT. The gene calls are TRBV10-3 and TRBJ1-6; 7 bases align to TRBD1. The trim removed 6 bases at V and 10 bases at J, leaving 9 bases unmatched. CDR3 length equals 14 residues. CDR1 is ENHRY, CDR2 SYGVKD, per germline.

This clonotype has only one observation. The V call is TRBV5-1, the J call TRBJ2-3; D is possibly TRBD1 or TRBD2 (6 bases each). Germline V gene data show CDR1 as SGHRS and CDR2 as YFSETQ. V was shortened by 0 bases and J by 3 bases, with 11 bases between the two germline ends. The CDR3 consists of 15 residues. CDR3 sequence reads: CASSLGGGGTDTQYF. The CDR3 coding sequence is TGCGCCAGCAGCTTGGGCGGAGGGGGGACAGATACGCAGTATTTT.

This clonotype was observed a few times. V usage is TRBV6-1 and J usage is TRBJ1-6; D is possibly TRBD1 (6 bases). This CDR3 contains 15 residues. Germline V gene sequence: CDR1 MNHNS, CDR2 SASEGT. Trimming shortened V by 6 bases and J by 3 bases, and 12 bases separated the two germline ends. Here the CDR3 reads CASRPDRIYNSPLHF. The CDR3, as DNA: TGTGCCAGCAGACCCGACAGGATCTATAATTCACCCCTCCACTTT.

V usage is TRBV7-9 and J usage is TRBJ2-3, with D perhaps TRBD1 (5 bases). Germline V gene data show CDR1 as SEHNR and CDR2 as FQNEAQ (reference sequence). Trimming took off 2 bases at V and 6 bases at J, with 9 bases between the two ends. The CDR3 totals 13 residues. The CDR3 bases are TGTGCCAGCAGCTTATTCAGGGATGATACGCAGTATTTT. Its protein product is CASSLFRDDTQYF.

This chain connects TRBV5-1 to TRBJ2-6, with unresolved D. V dropped 4 bases and J dropped 3 bases, with 17 bases sitting between them. This CDR3 has 17 amino acids. In germline, CDR1 is SGHRS, CDR2 YFSETQ. CDR3 DNA: TGCGCCAGCAGCAACCTACAAAGCACGCATGGGGCCAACGTCCTGACTTTC. It codes for CASSNLQSTHGANVLTF.

The chain uses TRBV7-2 and TRBJ2-5; 9 nucleotides line up with TRBD2. There are 15 residues in the CDR3. Germline V CDR1 and CDR2: SGHTA, FQGNSA. Trimming took 2 bases from V and 5 from J; bases not matched to a gene: 6. The CDR3 region has the DNA TGTGCCAGCAGCTTACCTAGCGGGATTCGCGAGACCCAGTACTTC. Amino acid sequence: CASSLPSGIRETQYF.

This clonotype has more than one count but fewer than ten. The chain links TRBV10-3 to TRBJ2-7; 8 positions match TRBD1. Germline values: CDR1 ENHRY, CDR2 SYGVKD. The CDR3 runs to 15 residues. The J segment lost 0 bases and the V segment lost 7 bases, leaving 8 bases of the junction unmatched. The chain's CDR3 is CAITETGATSYEQYF. In DNA form, the CDR3 reads TGTGCCATCACCGAGACAGGGGCTACCTCCTACGAGCAGTACTTC.

This clonotype showed up just a few times. The V gene is TRBV6-1, the J gene TRBJ1-1; no clear D gene. The CDR3 is made up of 14 amino acids. V lost 6 bases and J lost 5, with 16 bases in between. Germline V gives CDR1 MNHNS, CDR2 SASEGT. This CDR3 is CASSSGPRETEAFF. The CDR3 DNA reads TGTGCCAGCAGCTCCGGGCCTAGGGAAACTGAAGCTTTCTTT.

The rearrangement links TRBV6-1 to TRBJ1-1; D remains ambiguous. The CDR3 spans 12 residues. CDR1 and CDR2 (germline): MNHNS, SASEGT. V was pared by 4 bases and J by 3 bases, with 6 bases between. CDR3 nucleotides: TGTGCCAGCAGTGCGACCTACACTGAAGCTTTCTTT. It encodes CASSATYTEAFF.

This clonotype appeared once. The chain joins TRBV21-1 to TRBJ2-7; the table's D call, TRBD1, has no DNA check behind it. TRBV21-1 is described as a pseudogene. The length of the CDR3 is 14 residues. The CDR3 here is CASPSDRAIYEQYF. The CDR3 DNA sequence: TGTGCCAGCCCGAGTGACAGGGCCATCTACGAGCAGTACTTC.